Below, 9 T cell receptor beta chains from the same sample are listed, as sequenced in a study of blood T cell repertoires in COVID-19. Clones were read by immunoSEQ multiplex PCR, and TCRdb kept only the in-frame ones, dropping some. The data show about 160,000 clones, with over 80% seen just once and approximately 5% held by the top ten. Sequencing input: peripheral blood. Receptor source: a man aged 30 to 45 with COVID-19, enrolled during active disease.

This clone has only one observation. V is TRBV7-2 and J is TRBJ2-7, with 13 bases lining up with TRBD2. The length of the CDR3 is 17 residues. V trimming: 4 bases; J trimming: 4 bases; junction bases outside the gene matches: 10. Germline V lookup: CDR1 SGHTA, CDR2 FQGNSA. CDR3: CASSSTSGGAWMYEQYF. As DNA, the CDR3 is TGTGCCAGCAGCTCCACTAGCGGGGGGGCCTGGATGTACGAGCAGTACTTC.

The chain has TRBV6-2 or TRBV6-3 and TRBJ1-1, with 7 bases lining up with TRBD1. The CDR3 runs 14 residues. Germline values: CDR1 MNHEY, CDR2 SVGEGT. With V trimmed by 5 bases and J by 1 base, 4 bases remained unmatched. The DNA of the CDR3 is TGTGCCAGCAGTCACAGGGGAAAGAACACTGAAGCTTTCTTT. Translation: CASSHRGKNTEAFF.

The CDR3 DNA sequence: TGTGCCACCCCGGAGGGACAGGGCGAAAAACTGTTTTTT. Translation: CATPEGQGEKLFF. The chain uses TRBV24-1 and TRBJ1-4, with TRBD1 matching 9 bases. The germline CDR1 and CDR2 sequences are KGHDR and SFDVKD. The ends lost 9 bases at V and 8 bases at J; junction bases unmatched: 6. The CDR3 has 13 residues.

CDR3 bases: TGTGCCAGCAGCTTGCGGAGGAGGGGCCCCTACGAGCAGTACTTC. Translating it yields CASSLRRRGPYEQYF. The chain combines TRBV5-4 with TRBJ2-7; maybe TRBD2 (6 bases). CDR1 is SGHNT, CDR2 YYREEE, per germline (reference sequence). V was cut by 1 base and J by 2 bases, with 13 bases left in between. This CDR3 region has 15 residues.

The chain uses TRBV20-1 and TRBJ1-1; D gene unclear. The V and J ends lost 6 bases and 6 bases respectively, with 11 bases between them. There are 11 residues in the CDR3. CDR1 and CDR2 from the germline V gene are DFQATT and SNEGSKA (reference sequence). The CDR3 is CSARSIAEAFF. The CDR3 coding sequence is TGCAGTGCCCGGAGTATTGCTGAAGCTTTCTTT.

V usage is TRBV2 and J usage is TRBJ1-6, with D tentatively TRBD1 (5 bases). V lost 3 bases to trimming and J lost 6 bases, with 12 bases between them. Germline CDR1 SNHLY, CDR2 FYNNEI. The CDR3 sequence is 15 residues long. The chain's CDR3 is CASSDDSSINSPLHF. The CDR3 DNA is TGTGCCAGCAGTGATGACAGTTCAATTAATTCACCCCTCCACTTT.

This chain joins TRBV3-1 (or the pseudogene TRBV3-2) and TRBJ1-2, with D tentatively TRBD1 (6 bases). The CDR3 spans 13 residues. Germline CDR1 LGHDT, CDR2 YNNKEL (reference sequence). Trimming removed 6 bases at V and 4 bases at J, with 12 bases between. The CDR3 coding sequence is TGTGCCAGCAGTCCGGGACAAACCTATGGCTACACCTTC. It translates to CASSPGQTYGYTF.

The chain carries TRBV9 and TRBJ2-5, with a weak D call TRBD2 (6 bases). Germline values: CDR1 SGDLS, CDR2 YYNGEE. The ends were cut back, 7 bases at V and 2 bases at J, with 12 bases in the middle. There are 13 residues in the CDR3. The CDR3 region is CASAPGVQETQYF. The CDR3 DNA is TGTGCCAGCGCCCCGGGGGTTCAAGAGACCCAGTACTTC.

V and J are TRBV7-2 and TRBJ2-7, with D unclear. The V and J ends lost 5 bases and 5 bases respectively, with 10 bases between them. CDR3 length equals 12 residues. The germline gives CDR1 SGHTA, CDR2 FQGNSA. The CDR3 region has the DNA TGTGCCAGCAGCCCCTACGAGGACGAGCAGTACTTC. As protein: CASSPYEDEQYF.